The 4 T cell receptor beta chains in this list originate from one sample, sequenced in a study of T cells in women clearing cervical HPV infection. The assay was immunoSEQ multiplex PCR, and TCRdb's table has in-frame clones only and misses some. Recorded here are 44,000 or so clones; the top ten clones represent around 0.98%. Sequenced: blood buffy coat. The receptors come from a woman between 18 and 69 years old with a cervical HPV16 infection that either progressed to CIN3+ or cleared (not recorded which).

On this clone: Read data end 3 residues before the CDR3 end; the end is taken from the germline J gene. The V and J genes are TRBV19 and TRBJ2-7; 13 nucleotides match TRBD2. CDR3 length equals 16 residues. V shed 4 bases, J shed 1 base, and the junction held 4 bases outside the gene matches. The V gene's germline CDR1 is LNHDA and CDR2 SQIVND (reference sequence). CDR3 sequence: CASSKPGLAGSYEQYF. Incomplete CDR3 DNA: TGTGCCAGTAGTAAACCGGGACTAGCGGGGTCCTACGAG.

Of note for this clone: The CDR3 extends 3 residues past the end of the read, so its final part is completed from the germline J gene. This sequence joins TRBV19 and TRBJ1-1; 8 bases fit TRBD1. Trimming removed 10 bases from V and 1 base from J; junction bases left unmatched: 14. Germline CDR1 LNHDA, CDR2 SQIVND (reference sequence). The CDR3 is 16 residues long. CDR3 loop: CATQHVLGQGNTEAFF. Partial CDR3 DNA: TGTGCCACCCAGCACGTTCTTGGACAGGGGAACACTGAA.

The CDR3 sequence is CASSPSGANVLTF. CDR3 DNA, as far as it was read: TGCGCCAGCAGCCCGAGCGGGGCCAACGTC. The chain is built from TRBV5-1 and TRBJ2-6, with unresolved D. The read is 3 residues too short to cover the CDR3 end, so that end is filled in from the germline J gene. CDR3 size: 13 residues. V was trimmed by 4 bases and J by 4 bases, leaving 6 bases between them. Germline CDR1 SGHRS, CDR2 YFSETQ.

On this clone itself: The junction departs from the called germline gene at one end, perhaps through a read error. The read terminates 3 residues ahead of where the CDR3 ends, so the germline J gene completes it. Other DNA sequences in this specimen translate into the identical CDR3. The chain links TRBV29-1 to TRBJ1-3; TRBD1 aligns across 12 bases. The V gene's germline CDR1 is SQVTM and CDR2 ANQGSEA. The CDR3 has 17 residues. The CDR3 reads CSVKGTGGSSSGNTIYF. CDR3 DNA, as far as it was read: TGCAGCGTGAAAGGGACAGGGGGCTCCTCCTCTGGAAACACG. The full variable domain, its missing parts supplied by reference TRBV29-1 and TRBJ1-3, is SAVISQKPSRDICQRGTSLTIQCQVDSQVTMMFWYRQQPGQSLTLIATANQGSEATYESGFVIDKFPISRPNLTFSTLTVSNMSPEDSSIYLCSVKGTGGSSSGNTIYFGEGSWLTVV.